This T cell receptor beta chain was obtained from a study of control samples from healthy donors and cancer patients. Trimming took off 10 bases at V and 8 bases at J, with 23 bases between the two ends. Germline V lookup: CDR1 WNHNN, CDR2 SYGVQD (reference sequence). The CDR3 has 15 amino acids. The repertoire was sequenced with immunoSEQ multiplex PCR; TCRdb's copy has only in-frame clones and lacks some. This table holds approximately 120,000 clones, around 86% found once. The sequenced sample consisted of blood. V and J are TRBV10-1 and TRBJ1-4; D might be TRBD1 (6 bases). This TCR was sampled from a man aged 35-49 years in good health. The CDR3 protein is CANGRGTTSEEKLFF. The CDR3 nucleotides are TGCGCCAACGGAAGGGGGACAACCTCGGAAGAAAAACTGTTTTTT.